This record covers a single T cell receptor (beta chain). The antigen is undetermined. Produced via immunoSEQ multiplex PCR; TCRdb's table is partial and in-frame only. This sample has over 90,000 clones; over 85% occur once, and the top ten carry more than 0.9%. Per germline, CDR1 SGHVS and CDR2 FNYEAQ. V dropped 4 bases and J dropped 6; count of bases not matched to a gene: 11. CDR3 length: 15 amino acids. The data were obtained in a study of graft-versus-host responses after intestinal transplantation. Findings and limits, study-wide: High graft-versus-host to host-versus-graft T cell clonal ratios marked allografts of patients with graft-donor macrochimerism. Recipient bone marrow held GvH clones, some seen earlier in ileum or blood. After transplant, early declines in HvG clones were associated with peak levels of circulating GvH clones.

The input for sequencing was unstimulated CD8+ T cells sorted from spleen or lymph node cells, taken before intestinal transplant. This chain joins TRBV7-6 and TRBJ2-5; TRBD1 matches 7 bases. The TCR was taken from a human donor who received an intestinal transplant. As DNA, the CDR3 is TGTGCCAGCAGCTCCACAGGGGACGAGATAAAGACCCAGTACTTC. The encoded protein is CASSSTGDEIKTQYF.